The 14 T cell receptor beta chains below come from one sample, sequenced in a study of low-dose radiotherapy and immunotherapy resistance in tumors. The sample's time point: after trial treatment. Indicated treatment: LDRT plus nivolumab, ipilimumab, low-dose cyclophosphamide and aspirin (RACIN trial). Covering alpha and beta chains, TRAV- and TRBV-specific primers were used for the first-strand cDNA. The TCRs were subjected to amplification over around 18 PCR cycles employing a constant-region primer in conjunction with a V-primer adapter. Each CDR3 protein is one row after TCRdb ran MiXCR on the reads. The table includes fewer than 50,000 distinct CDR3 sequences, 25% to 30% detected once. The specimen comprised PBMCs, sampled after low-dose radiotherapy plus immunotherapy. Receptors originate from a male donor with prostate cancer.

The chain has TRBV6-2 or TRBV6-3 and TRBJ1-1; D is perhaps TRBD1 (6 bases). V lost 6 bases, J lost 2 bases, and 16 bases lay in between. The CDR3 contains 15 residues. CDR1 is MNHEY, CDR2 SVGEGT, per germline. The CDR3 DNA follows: TGTGCCAGCAGGTCCCGGGACATCGTTAACACTGAAGCTTTCTTT. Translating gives CASRSRDIVNTEAFF.

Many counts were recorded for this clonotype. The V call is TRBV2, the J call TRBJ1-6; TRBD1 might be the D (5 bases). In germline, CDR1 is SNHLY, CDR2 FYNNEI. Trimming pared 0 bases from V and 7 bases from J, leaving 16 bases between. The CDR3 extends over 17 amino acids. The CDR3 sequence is CASSEAGGGRPNSPLHF. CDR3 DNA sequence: TGTGCCAGCAGTGAAGCAGGTGGGGGACGGCCAAATTCACCCCTCCACTTT.

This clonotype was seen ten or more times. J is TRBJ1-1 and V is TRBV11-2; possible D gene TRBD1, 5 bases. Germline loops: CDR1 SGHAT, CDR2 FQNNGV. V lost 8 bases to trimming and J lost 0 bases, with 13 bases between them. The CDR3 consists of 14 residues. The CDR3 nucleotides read TGTGCCAGCGAGGCAGGGACCTTGAACACTGAAGCTTTCTTT. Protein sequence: CASEAGTLNTEAFF.

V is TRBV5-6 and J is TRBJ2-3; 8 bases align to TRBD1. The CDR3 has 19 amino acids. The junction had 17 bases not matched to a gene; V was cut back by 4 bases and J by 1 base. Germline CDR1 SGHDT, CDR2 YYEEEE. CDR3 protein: CASSGQGSTGERGTDTQYF. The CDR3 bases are TGTGCCAGCAGCGGACAGGGAAGCACCGGGGAGCGGGGCACAGATACGCAGTATTTT.

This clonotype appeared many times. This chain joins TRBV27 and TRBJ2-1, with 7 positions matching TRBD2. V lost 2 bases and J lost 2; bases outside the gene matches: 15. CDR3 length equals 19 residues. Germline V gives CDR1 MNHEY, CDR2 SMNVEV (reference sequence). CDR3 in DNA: TGTGCCAGCAGTTTAAAATTTCTCGCGCGGGAGACTACCTACAATGAGCAGTTCTTC. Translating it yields CASSLKFLARETTYNEQFF.

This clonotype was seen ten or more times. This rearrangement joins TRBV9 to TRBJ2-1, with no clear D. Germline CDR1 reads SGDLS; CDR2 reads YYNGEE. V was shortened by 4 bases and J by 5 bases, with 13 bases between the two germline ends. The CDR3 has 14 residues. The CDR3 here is CASSTNLVNNEQFF. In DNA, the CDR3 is TGTGCCAGCAGCACGAATCTAGTGAACAATGAGCAGTTCTTC.

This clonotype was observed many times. The DNA of the CDR3 is TGTGCCTGGATTAAGGGTTATGAAGCTTTCTTT. Translating it yields CAWIKGYEAFF. The rearrangement uses TRBV30 and TRBJ1-1; no clear D. V was cut by 4 bases and J by 7 bases, with 10 bases left in between. In germline, CDR1 is GTSNPN, CDR2 SVGIG (reference sequence). CDR3 size: 11 residues.

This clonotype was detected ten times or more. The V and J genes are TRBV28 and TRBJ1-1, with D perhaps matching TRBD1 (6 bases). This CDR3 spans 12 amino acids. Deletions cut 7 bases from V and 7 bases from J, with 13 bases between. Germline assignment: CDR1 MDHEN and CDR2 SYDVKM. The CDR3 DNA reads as TGTGCCAGCAACACTTACAGGGATGAAGCTTTCTTT. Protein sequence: CASNTYRDEAFF.

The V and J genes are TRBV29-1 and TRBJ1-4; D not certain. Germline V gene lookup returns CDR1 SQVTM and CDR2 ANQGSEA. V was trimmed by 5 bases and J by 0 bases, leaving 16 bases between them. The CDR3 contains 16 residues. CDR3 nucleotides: TGCAGCGTTCTGGACGGGGTGACAACAACTAATGAAAAACTGTTTTTT. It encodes CSVLDGVTTTNEKLFF.

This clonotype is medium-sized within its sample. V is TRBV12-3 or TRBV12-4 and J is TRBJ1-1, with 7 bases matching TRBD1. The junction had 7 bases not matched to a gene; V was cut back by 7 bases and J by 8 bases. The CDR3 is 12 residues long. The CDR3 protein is CASKLGQAEAFF. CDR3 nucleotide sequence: TGTGCCAGCAAACTCGGACAGGCAGAAGCTTTCTTT.

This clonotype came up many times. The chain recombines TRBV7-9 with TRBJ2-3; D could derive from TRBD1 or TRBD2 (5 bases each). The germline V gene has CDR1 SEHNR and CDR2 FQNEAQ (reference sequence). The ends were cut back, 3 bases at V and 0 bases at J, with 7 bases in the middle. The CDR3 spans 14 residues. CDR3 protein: CASSLGDSTDTQYF. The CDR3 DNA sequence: TGTGCCAGCAGCTTGGGGGACAGCACAGATACGCAGTATTTT.

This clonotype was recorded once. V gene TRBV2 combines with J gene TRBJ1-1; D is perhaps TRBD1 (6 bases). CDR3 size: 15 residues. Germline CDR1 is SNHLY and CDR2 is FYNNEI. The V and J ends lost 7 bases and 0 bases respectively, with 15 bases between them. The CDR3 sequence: CASIRTQGMNTEAFF. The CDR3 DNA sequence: TGTGCCAGCATCAGAACCCAGGGGATGAACACTGAAGCTTTCTTT.

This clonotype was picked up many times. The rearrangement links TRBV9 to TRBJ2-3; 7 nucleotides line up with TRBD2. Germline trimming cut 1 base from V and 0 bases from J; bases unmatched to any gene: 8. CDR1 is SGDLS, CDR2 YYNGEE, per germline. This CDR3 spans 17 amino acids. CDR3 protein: CASSVIPGGFSTDTQYF. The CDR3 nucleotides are TGTGCCAGCAGCGTAATCCCGGGGGGATTTAGCACAGATACGCAGTATTTT.

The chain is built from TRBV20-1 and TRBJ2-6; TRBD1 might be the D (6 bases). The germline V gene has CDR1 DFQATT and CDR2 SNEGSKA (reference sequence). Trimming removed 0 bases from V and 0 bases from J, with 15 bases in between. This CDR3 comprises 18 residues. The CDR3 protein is CSARDPLQGPSGANVLTF. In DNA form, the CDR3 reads TGCAGTGCTAGAGACCCCCTACAGGGTCCCTCTGGGGCCAACGTCCTGACTTTC.